The 32 T cell receptor beta chains below come from one sample, sequenced in a study of shared clonotypes between healthy human individuals. Data came from immunoSEQ multiplex PCR; TCRdb stores just in-frame clones and leaves some out. The sample records about 680,000 clones, 92% being singletons. CD45RO-negative, CCR7-positively selected cells formed the naive CD8 fraction, excluding terminally differentiated effector memory CD45RA+ cells. Sequences were obtained from naive CD8+ T cells sorted from blood. These receptors originate from a man younger than 45 in good health.

V and J are TRBV28 and TRBJ2-1; 7 bases align to TRBD1. From germline, CDR1 is MDHEN and CDR2 SYDVKM. The CDR3 runs 14 residues. V lost 6 bases, J lost 6 bases, and 8 bases stayed unmatched. CDR3 coding DNA: TGTGCCAGCAGCCCAGACAGGGTTCCCAATGAGCAGTTCTTC. This gives the protein CASSPDRVPNEQFF.

The genes are TRBV5-7 and TRBJ1-4; 7 positions agree with TRBD1. TRBV5-7 has ORF status, its function being uncertain. The CDR3 has 15 residues. The V segment lost 4 bases and the J segment 3 bases; nucleotides outside the gene matches: 6. The DNA of the CDR3 is TGTGCCAGCAGCAATAGGACAGGCCCTAATGAAAAACTGTTTTTT. Its translation is CASSNRTGPNEKLFF.

The chain carries TRBV19 and TRBJ1-2; TRBD1 matches at 8 bases. V was clipped by 3 bases and J by 6 bases; unmatched bases: 3. CDR1 LNHDA and CDR2 SQIVND come from the germline V gene (reference sequence). This CDR3 is built from 13 residues. The CDR3 coding sequence is TGTGCCAGTAGTATCGACAGGGGCAATGGCTACACCTTC. It encodes CASSIDRGNGYTF.

This clone was detected many times. The chain joins TRBV4-2 to TRBJ1-1; D unclear. The CDR3 is made up of 12 amino acids. The V and J ends lost 5 bases and 1 base respectively, with 5 bases between them. Germline CDR1 reads LGHNA; CDR2 reads YNFKEQ. The CDR3 spells CASSYENTEAFF. DNA for the CDR3: TGTGCCAGCAGCTATGAGAACACTGAAGCTTTCTTT.

The chain combines TRBV10-3 with TRBJ2-7; perhaps D is TRBD1 or TRBD2 (5 bases each). CDR1 is ENHRY, CDR2 SYGVKD, per germline. V lost 8 bases and J lost 4, with 15 bases in between. The CDR3 is made up of 13 amino acids. The CDR3 loop reads CAIRDRAQYEQYF. In nucleotides, the CDR3 is TGTGCCATCCGGGACCGAGCCCAATACGAGCAGTACTTC.

The rearrangement uses TRBV5-5 and TRBJ2-7; a weak D match, TRBD1 (6 bases). The CDR3 totals 15 residues. The germline V gene encodes CDR1 SGHKS and CDR2 YYEKEE (reference sequence). V lost 1 base to trimming and J lost 0 bases, with 11 bases between them. The DNA of the CDR3 is TGTGCCAGCAGCTTGCTTACAGGGAGCTCCTACGAGCAGTACTTC. Translating gives CASSLLTGSSYEQYF.

V is TRBV9 and J is TRBJ1-2; possible D gene TRBD1, 5 bases. This CDR3 comprises 18 residues. V was clipped by 3 bases and J by 0 bases, with 21 bases between them. Germline CDR1 SGDLS, CDR2 YYNGEE. CDR3: CASSGAGTARRTNYGYTF. The CDR3 bases are TGTGCCAGCAGCGGAGCGGGGACCGCGCGAAGGACTAACTATGGCTACACCTTC.

This clone is a singleton in its sample. This chain links TRBV27 with TRBJ2-5; D is perhaps TRBD1 (5 bases). Germline CDR1 and CDR2: MNHEY and SMNVEV (reference sequence). The CDR3 spans 13 residues. Trimming removed 2 bases at V and 4 bases at J, with 8 bases between. In DNA form, the CDR3 reads TGTGCCAGCAGTTTAGCCAGGGTAGAGACCCAGTACTTC. Translated, it gives CASSLARVETQYF.

A remark on this clone: Germline and junction disagree at one end, which may indicate a read error. The J gene is TRBJ2-3, the V gene TRBV6-1; perhaps TRBD1 as D (7 bases). CDR3 length: 16 amino acids. The germline CDR1 and CDR2 sequences are MNHNS and SASEGT. CDR3 residues: CASTEWRGPYTDTQYF. In DNA form, the CDR3 reads TGTGCCAGCACTGAATGGAGGGGGCCCTACACAGATACGCAGTATTTT.

This sequence joins TRBV28 and TRBJ2-3; the match to TRBD1 covers 7 bases. The CDR3 loop spans 17 amino acids. The germline CDR1 and CDR2 sequences are MDHEN and SYDVKM. Trimming took 4 bases from V and 5 from J; bases not matched to a gene: 15. The CDR3 loop is CASSYPPGQPDGDTQYF. Written as DNA, the CDR3 is TGTGCCAGCAGTTATCCCCCGGGACAGCCAGATGGAGATACGCAGTATTTT.

V is TRBV2 and J is TRBJ2-1, with TRBD2 matching over 10 bases. Trimming removed 10 bases from V and 3 bases from J; junction bases left unmatched: 9. Germline assignment: CDR1 SNHLY and CDR2 FYNNEI. CDR3 size: 15 residues. As DNA, the CDR3 is TGTGCCAACCTAGCGGGAGAGGTCTTCTACAATGAGCAGTTCTTC. Protein sequence: CANLAGEVFYNEQFF. The entire variable domain, with the rest obtained from reference TRBV2 and TRBJ2-1, is as follows: EPEVTQTPSHQVTQMGQEVILRCVPISNHLYFYWYRQILGQKVEFLVSFYNNEISEKSEIFDDQFSVERPDGSNFTLKIRSTKLEDSAMYFCANLAGEVFYNEQFFGPGTRLTVL.

This rearrangement joins TRBV5-5 to TRBJ2-7, with D hard to call. CDR1 and CDR2 from the germline V gene are SGHKS and YYEKEE (reference sequence). The V end lost 8 bases, the J end lost 0 bases, and 15 bases lay between the germline ends. There are 14 residues in the CDR3. CDR3 residues: CASGVWADSYEQYF. DNA for the CDR3: TGTGCCAGTGGTGTATGGGCCGACTCCTACGAGCAGTACTTC.

In its sample, this clone was seen a few times. The chain carries TRBV2 and TRBJ2-7, with D unclear. V was cut by 8 bases and J by 2 bases, with 10 bases left in between. This CDR3 region has 12 residues. Germline V gene sequence: CDR1 SNHLY, CDR2 FYNNEI. The CDR3 reads CASLRPPYEQYF. The CDR3, as DNA: TGTGCCAGCCTTAGGCCGCCCTACGAGCAGTACTTC.

The chain joins TRBV6-5 to TRBJ2-5; D possibly matches TRBD1 or TRBD2 (7 bases each). Looked up from germline, CDR1 is MNHEY and CDR2 is SVGAGI. The CDR3 runs 12 residues. V dropped 10 bases and J dropped 5 bases, with 14 bases sitting between them. The chain's CDR3 is CATNRGGETQYF. The DNA of the CDR3 is TGTGCCACCAACAGGGGAGGGGAGACCCAGTACTTC.

The chain carries TRBV2 and TRBJ2-7, with no clear D. Germline V gene lookup returns CDR1 SNHLY and CDR2 FYNNEI. Between the trimmed V and J ends, which lost 7 bases and 7 bases, there was a span of 17 bases. The CDR3 covers 13 residues. DNA for the CDR3: TGTGCCAGCATCCCTGGTGTGGTTCGGGAGCAGTACTTC. This encodes CASIPGVVREQYF.

The chain joins TRBV28 to TRBJ1-2; D gene ambiguous. V lost 2 bases and J 1 base, leaving 5 bases between the germline ends. The CDR3 has 13 amino acids. Germline values: CDR1 MDHEN, CDR2 SYDVKM. The CDR3 nucleotides read TGTGCCAGCAGTTTAACGATTAACTATGGCTACACCTTC. It is translated as CASSLTINYGYTF.

The rearrangement joins TRBV6-6 to TRBJ2-2; 9 bases line up with TRBD1. Trimming took 4 bases from V and 6 from J; bases not matched to a gene: 3. The germline V gene encodes CDR1 MNHNY and CDR2 SVGAGI (reference sequence). This CDR3 has 14 amino acids. The CDR3 loop reads CASSLDRGPGELFF. CDR3 bases: TGTGCCAGCAGTTTGGACAGGGGCCCCGGGGAGCTGTTTTTT.

This clone was seen once. As DNA, the CDR3 is TGCAGCGTTGATGGGGAAGGTAGCGGGAGTTGGTTTGAGCAGTTCTTC. Its protein product is CSVDGEGSGSWFEQFF. The chain couples TRBV29-1 to TRBJ2-1, with 9 nucleotides matching TRBD2. V lost 3 bases and J lost 9; bases outside the gene matches: 15. The CDR3 sequence is 16 residues long. Per germline, CDR1 SQVTM and CDR2 ANQGSEA.

This clone was counted only a few times. The chain carries TRBV14 and TRBJ2-7; tentative D call: TRBD2 (5 bases). V was clipped by 1 base and J by 5 bases, with 9 bases between them. Germline V CDR1 and CDR2: SGHDN, FVKESK. CDR3 length: 13 amino acids. The chain's CDR3 is CASSQGGYHEQYF. CDR3 nucleotide sequence: TGTGCCAGCAGCCAAGGAGGGTACCACGAGCAGTACTTC.

The chain uses TRBV5-1 and TRBJ2-1, with TRBD2 matching 13 bases. The V and J ends lost 0 bases and 2 bases, in that order; junction bases with no gene match: 5. The CDR3 contains 18 residues. Germline V lookup: CDR1 SGHRS, CDR2 YFSETQ. CDR3 residues: CASSLELAGGHPYNEQFF. CDR3 nucleotide sequence: TGCGCCAGCAGCTTGGAACTAGCGGGAGGGCACCCCTACAATGAGCAGTTCTTC.

The chain carries TRBV5-1 and TRBJ2-1; 7 bases are shared with TRBD2. This CDR3 has 15 residues. Germline CDR1 reads SGHRS; CDR2 reads YFSETQ. Germline trimming cut 4 bases from V and 9 bases from J; bases unmatched to any gene: 13. CDR3 sequence: CASSASGGVFGEQFF. The CDR3 coding sequence is TGCGCCAGCAGCGCATCGGGAGGCGTCTTTGGTGAGCAGTTCTTC.

This chain links TRBV20-1 with TRBJ2-2, with D uncertain. This CDR3 spans 11 amino acids. Trimming took 5 bases from V and 6 from J, leaving 7 bases between them. Germline assignment: CDR1 DFQATT and CDR2 SNEGSKA (reference sequence). The CDR3 coding sequence is TGCAGTGCTTCATTTGCCGGGGAGCTGTTTTTT. Its protein is CSASFAGELFF.

The chain joins TRBV6-5 to TRBJ2-7; 12 bases are a match to TRBD2. V lost 2 bases to trimming and J lost 9 bases; unmatched junction nucleotides: 8. Germline values: CDR1 MNHEY, CDR2 SVGAGI. CDR3 length: 15 residues. Here the CDR3 reads CASSYSLAGGDGQYF. For the CDR3, the DNA is TGTGCCAGCAGTTACAGCCTAGCGGGAGGGGACGGGCAGTACTTC.

This rearrangement joins TRBV11-2 to TRBJ2-1; the D is unclear. Per the germline V gene, CDR1 is SGHAT and CDR2 is FQNNGV. V dropped 0 bases and J dropped 5 bases, with 5 bases sitting between them. This CDR3 region has 13 residues. CDR3 protein: CASSLDFNNEQFF. The CDR3 nucleotides are TGTGCCAGCAGCTTAGATTTTAACAATGAGCAGTTCTTC.

J is TRBJ2-3 and V is TRBV28; 13 bases are shared with TRBD2. Per germline, CDR1 MDHEN and CDR2 SYDVKM. CDR3 length: 17 amino acids. V trimming: 6 bases; J trimming: 0 bases; junction bases outside the gene matches: 6. The CDR3 DNA follows: TGTGCCAGCAGGGCGGGACTAGCGGGATCTAGCACAGATACGCAGTATTTT. Translating gives CASRAGLAGSSTDTQYF.

The V and J genes are TRBV5-1 and TRBJ2-7, with 8 bases that match TRBD1. The CDR3 covers 15 residues. J was trimmed by 2 bases and V by 4 bases; bases with no gene match: 8. CDR1 and CDR2 from the germline V gene are SGHRS and YFSETQ. The CDR3, as DNA: TGCGCCAGCAGCCTAGGACAGGGACAGGCCTACGAGCAGTACTTC. It codes for CASSLGQGQAYEQYF. Supplemented by reference TRBV5-1 and TRBJ2-7, the full variable domain reads KAGVTQTPRYLIKTRGQQVTLSCSPISGHRSVSWYQQTPGQGLQFLFEYFSETQRNKGNFPGRFSGRQFSNSRSEMNVSTLELGDSALYLCASSLGQGQAYEQYFGPGTRLTVT.

This clone was observed once. V and J are TRBV5-8 and TRBJ1-1; possibly TRBD1 for D (6 bases). Between the trimmed V and J ends, which lost 5 bases and 4 bases, there was a span of 12 bases. The CDR3 runs 13 residues. Per germline, CDR1 SGHTS and CDR2 YDEGEE. The CDR3 region is CASRFRGGTEAFF. The CDR3, as DNA: TGTGCCAGCAGGTTCAGAGGGGGCACTGAAGCTTTCTTT. The variable domain in full, with the rest retrieved from reference TRBV5-8 and TRBJ1-1, is EAGVTQSPTHLIKTRGQQATLRCSPISGHTSVYWYQQALGLGLQFLLWYDEGEERNRGNFPPRFSGRQFPNYSSELNVNALELEDSALYLCASRFRGGTEAFFGQGTRLTVV.

V and J are TRBV12-1 and TRBJ2-2; TRBD1, as called in the table, went unchecked against the DNA. TRBV12-1 is annotated as a pseudogene. CDR3 size: 19 residues. Here the CDR3 reads CASSLGEMTGINGTGELFF. CDR3 DNA: TGTGCCAGCAGCTTGGGGGAAATGACAGGGATAAATGGGACCGGGGAGCTGTTTTTT.

The chain is built from TRBV2 and TRBJ1-2; 7 bases match TRBD1. From germline, CDR1 is SNHLY and CDR2 FYNNEI. Trimming took 6 bases from V and 6 from J; bases not matched to a gene: 19. The CDR3 has 17 residues. The CDR3, as DNA: TGTGCCAGCAGAAGACAGGACAGGAGTAGCAGGGTGCATGGCTACACCTTC. Translated, it gives CASRRQDRSSRVHGYTF.

This clone came up once. The J gene is TRBJ1-5, the V gene TRBV4-2, with D unresolved. The CDR3 has 15 amino acids. The germline CDR1 and CDR2 sequences are LGHNA and YNFKEQ. Trimming took 4 bases from V and 0 from J, leaving 10 bases between them. The CDR3 DNA is TGTGCCAGCAGCCCTGCAGAAGATAGCAATCAGCCCCAGCATTTT. It translates to CASSPAEDSNQPQHF.

The DNA for the CDR3 is TGTGCCAGTAGTCCTGAGTCAGGGTTCGCCGGGGAGCTGTTTTTT. It translates to CASSPESGFAGELFF. The J gene is TRBJ2-2, the V gene TRBV19; TRBD1 is a possible D gene (5 bases). Germline CDR1 and CDR2: LNHDA and SQIVND (reference sequence). This CDR3 spans 15 amino acids. The V gene lost 5 bases and the J gene lost 6 bases, with 16 bases spanning the gap.

The chain combines TRBV5-1 with TRBJ2-7; the match to TRBD2 covers 10 bases. The CDR3 runs 15 residues. Unmatched junction bases numbered 9, after V lost 4 bases and J lost 5 bases. Germline lookup yields CDR1 SGHRS and CDR2 YFSETQ. The CDR3 reads CASSPGPSGSHEQYF. Here the CDR3 DNA reads TGCGCCAGCAGCCCGGGCCCTAGCGGGAGCCACGAGCAGTACTTC.